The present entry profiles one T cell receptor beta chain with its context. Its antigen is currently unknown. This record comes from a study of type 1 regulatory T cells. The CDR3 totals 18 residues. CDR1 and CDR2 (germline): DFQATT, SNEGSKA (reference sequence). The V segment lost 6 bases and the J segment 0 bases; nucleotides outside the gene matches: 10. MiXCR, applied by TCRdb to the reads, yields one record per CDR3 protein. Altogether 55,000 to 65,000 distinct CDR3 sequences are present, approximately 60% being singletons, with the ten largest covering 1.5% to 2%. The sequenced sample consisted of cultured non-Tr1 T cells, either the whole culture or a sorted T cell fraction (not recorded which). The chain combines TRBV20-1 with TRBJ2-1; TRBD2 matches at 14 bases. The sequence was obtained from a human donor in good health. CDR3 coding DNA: TGCAGTGCAATAGACCCGGGACTAGCGGGAGACTCCTACAATGAGCAGTTCTTC. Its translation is CSAIDPGLAGDSYNEQFF.